This T cell receptor (beta chain) was identified during a study of regulatory T cells in long-lasting Graves disease. The trim removed 5 bases at V and 3 bases at J, leaving 3 bases unmatched. Germline V gene data show CDR1 as SGHAT and CDR2 as FQNNGV. This CDR3 comprises 14 residues. The study's findings and limits: TRBV28 was favored in persistent disease, as were TRBJ1-2 and TRBJ2-5. Clonotypes that were public and shared totalled around 2,700 in persistent patients versus 966 in new patients.

Construction of the TCR beta libraries employed iRepertoire HTBI primers in conjunction with Arm-PCR of CDR3 regions. TCRdb independently ran MiXCR on the multiplex PCR reads; one entry per CDR3 protein. This sample has 450,000 to 600,000 distinct CDR3 sequences, with under 20% found just once. Documented time point: newly diagnosed GD, antithyroid drugs for less than 3 months. TCR sequences were obtained from RNA taken from PBMCs. This clonotype was observed a handful of times. What it recognizes is unknown. This may be a read error, as it is one base from a much larger clone. These same records also appear under a second study, on T cells in Graves' hyperthyroidism and ophthalmopathy. That paper notes: The HTBI primer set served for first-round RT-PCR of the TCR CDR3.

The sample in question was peripheral blood mononuclear cells (PBMCs), obtained at new diagnosis, from a patient treated with antithyroid drugs. The sequence derives from a man in his forties with Graves disease. The rearrangement uses TRBV11-2 and TRBJ2-7, with 11 bases that match TRBD2. The DNA of the CDR3 is TGTGCCAGCAGCACGACTAGCGGGAACTACGAGCAGTACTTC. Translation: CASSTTSGNYEQYF.